Listed here are 4 T cell receptor beta chains from one sample, sequenced in a study of blood T cell repertoires in COVID-19 (dated by TCRdb to the early 2020s). Library preparation employed the immunoSEQ multiplex PCR assay. Drawn from immuneACCESS, this table holds only the in-frame rearrangements with V and J called that TCRdb kept. Clones are partly lost; checked studies trace under half to an unresolved V gene and leave the rest unexplained. This sample has 280,000 or so clones in its table, and less than 85% of those were observed once. The top ten clonotypes cover roughly 2.7% of the sample. The specimen sequenced was PBMCs or T cells enriched from blood (not recorded which). Receptors were obtained from a woman aged 45-59 years who had recovered from COVID-19.

The chain employs TRBV18 and TRBJ1-5, with D possibly TRBD1 on 6 matching bases. V lost 3 bases and J 4 bases, leaving 10 bases between the germline ends. This CDR3 region has 14 residues. Germline V gene lookup returns CDR1 KGHSH and CDR2 LQKENI. CDR3 residues: CASSPGQKNQPQHF. CDR3 nucleotides: TGTGCCAGCTCACCTGGACAGAAGAATCAGCCCCAGCATTTT.

The rearrangement uses TRBV7-9 and TRBJ1-1, with TRBD1 identical over 12 bases. Germline V gives CDR1 SEHNR, CDR2 FQNEAQ (reference sequence). This CDR3 has 14 residues. Trimming at V came to 4 bases and at J to 4 bases, leaving 1 base not matched to a gene. This chain's CDR3 is CASSSGQGATEAFF. The CDR3 DNA reads TGTGCCAGCAGCTCGGGACAGGGGGCCACTGAAGCTTTCTTT.

The chain employs TRBV18 and TRBJ1-2; D may be TRBD1 (6 bases). This CDR3 is 16 amino acids long. V gave up 3 bases and J gave up 7 bases, with 21 bases separating them. Germline V gene lookup returns CDR1 KGHSH and CDR2 LQKENI. The CDR3 DNA reads as TGTGCCAGCTCACCCGCCGGACAGTATTTGGGGTCTGGCTACACCTTC. As protein: CASSPAGQYLGSGYTF.

The chain has TRBV28 and TRBJ1-2; 10 bases agree with TRBD1. CDR1 MDHEN and CDR2 SYDVKM come from the germline V gene. CDR3 length: 15 amino acids. V was pared by 1 base and J by 7 bases, with 6 bases of the junction left unmatched. CDR3 coding DNA: TGTGCCAGCAGTTTATATGGGACAGGGGTGGGTGGCTACACCTTC. As protein: CASSLYGTGVGGYTF.